These T cell receptor beta chains were read from a single sample in a study of Graves' ophthalmopathy and Graves' hyperthyroidism. TCRdb analysed the multiplex PCR reads with MiXCR anew, one entry per CDR3 protein. The table includes about 380,000 distinct CDR3 sequences, 15% detected once. Sequenced input: peripheral blood. The receptors originated from a woman younger than 35 with stable Graves' hyperthyroidism. Both conserved end residues are part of each CDR3. The order of the fields is V gene, J gene, clone size, CDR3 protein. Size values are once, few and many counts, or a class for expanded clones, and some rows have none.

TRBV7-8	TRBJ2-5	.	CASSPWTGGRETQYF
TRBV6-2/TRBV6-3	TRBJ1-2	many	CASSYGTSYGYTF
TRBV19	TRBJ1-2	many	CASSIDRNYGYTF
TRBV7-2	TRBJ1-1	many	CASRHLPRQATEAFF
TRBV6-5	TRBJ1-6	many	CASGQGQGRLNSPLHF
TRBV19	TRBJ2-6	.	CASNSVETSGANVLTF
TRBV11-2	TRBJ2-5	few	CASSFGARGGHQETQYF
TRBV7-3	TRBJ2-2	.	CASSLTAGGNTGELFF
TRBV29-1	TRBJ1-2	many	CSVGQGLNYGYTF
TRBV24-1	TRBJ1-2	many	CATSDPGVKGGYTF
TRBV2	TRBJ1-3	many	CASSELTGVGNTIYF
TRBV12-3/TRBV12-4	TRBJ1-2	many	CASSSGQGYGYTF
TRBV9	TRBJ2-5	.	CASSPRTSGGPLYQETQYF
TRBV19	TRBJ1-5	many	CASSIPTGGQPQHF
TRBV14	TRBJ1-2	few	CASSHDRIFGYTF
TRBV12-3/TRBV12-4	TRBJ2-7	.	CASSSPRTSSYEQYF
TRBV7-2	TRBJ1-6	many	CASSLGQVTSPLHF
TRBV19	TRBJ1-2	many	CASSIRTGPNYGYTF
TRBV7-9	TRBJ2-2	few	CASLGGGLETGELFF
TRBV10-3	TRBJ1-3	many	CATSSRDGSGNTICF
TRBV27	TRBJ2-3	few	CASWERGGATDTQYF
TRBV5-6	TRBJ2-5	few	CASSTGQPQETQYF
TRBV12-3/TRBV12-4	TRBJ2-5	many	CASSLRHLGETQYF
TRBV6-1	TRBJ1-1	.	CASRPTAGVNTEAFF
TRBV2	TRBJ1-5	many	CASQGRTGNQPQHF
TRBV29-1	TRBJ1-2	many	CSYHQMDIAYGYTF
TRBV5-5	TRBJ1-6	many	CASSLEAGEALHF
TRBV18	TRBJ2-7	few	CASSPVYEQYF
TRBV6-5	TRBJ2-5	.	CASSFPRIPGEETQYF
TRBV6-6	TRBJ2-5	many	CASSYTSGGVETQYF
TRBV5-1	TRBJ2-7	many	CASSGGQGADEQYF
TRBV25-1	TRBJ1-1	many	CASQVGEMNTEAFF
TRBV7-9	TRBJ2-5	many	CASSLTWETQYF
TRBV29-1	TRBJ2-6	many	CSVPRQGALGKSGANVLTF
TRBV3-1	TRBJ2-7	.	CADNSGRGLEQYF
TRBV13	TRBJ2-7	few	CASSSNPTGLEQYF
TRBV12-3/TRBV12-4	TRBJ2-4	few	CASSSYHRGMGIKYF